The entry below gives a single TCR beta chain sequence along with its context. This sample is drawn from a study of shared clonotypes between healthy human individuals. The protocol was immunoSEQ multiplex PCR, while the TCRdb copy is restricted to in-frame clones and leaves out a portion. This table has some 2,000,000 clones, around 96% appearing once. This CDR3 is 16 amino acids long. The junction had 11 bases not matched to a gene; V was cut back by 5 bases and J by 3 bases. Germline CDR1 is PRHDT and CDR2 is FYEKMQ (reference sequence). Terminally differentiated effector memory CD45RA+ cells were excluded from the naive CD8 cells, which were CD45RO-negative and positively selected for CCR7. The donors, healthy adults who were HIV-negative, had experienced no recent acute infections or vaccinations.

The gene calls are TRBV13 and TRBJ2-3, with 7 bases that match TRBD2. Sequences were obtained from naive CD8+ T cells sorted from blood. The receptor's source is a man aged 18 to 29 in good health. The CDR3 DNA is TGTGCCAGCAGCCTCTCTAGTGTGCGGGAGACAGATACGCAGTATTTT. Translation: CASSLSSVRETDTQYF.